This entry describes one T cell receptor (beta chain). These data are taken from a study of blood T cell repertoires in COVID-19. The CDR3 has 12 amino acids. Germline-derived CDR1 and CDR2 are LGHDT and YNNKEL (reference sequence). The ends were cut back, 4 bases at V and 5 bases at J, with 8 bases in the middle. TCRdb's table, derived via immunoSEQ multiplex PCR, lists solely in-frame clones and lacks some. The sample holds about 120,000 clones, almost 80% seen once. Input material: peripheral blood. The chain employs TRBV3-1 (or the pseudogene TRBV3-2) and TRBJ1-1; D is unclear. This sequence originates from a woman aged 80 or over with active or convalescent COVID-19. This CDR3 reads CASSRTNTEAFF. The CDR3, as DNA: TGTGCCAGCAGCCGAACAAATACTGAAGCTTTCTTT.